Shown below are 20 T cell receptor beta chains from a single sample sequenced in a study of OX40 agonist ivuxolimab in advanced cancers. To prepare the library, the immunoSEQ multiplex PCR assay was applied. As stored in TCRdb, this immuneACCESS dataset retains in-frame rearrangements with V and J assigned. A fraction of the clones does not appear; measured against another copy, unresolved V genes explain less than half of the discrepancy, and the remainder lacks a known reason. The sample data list approximately 46,000 clones, and 75% to 80% of these were observed just once. Around 2.7% of the sample is taken by the ten largest. The specimen was CD4+ or CD8+ T cells sorted from blood, collected in a trial of the OX40 agonist ivuxolimab. The receptor set was obtained from an adult with an advanced solid tumor such as melanoma, head and neck, liver or kidney cancer.

The J gene is TRBJ2-7, the V gene TRBV5-4, with 14 bases fitting TRBD2. V lost 5 bases to trimming and J lost 10 bases; unmatched junction nucleotides: 14. This CDR3 contains 16 residues. CDR1 and CDR2 from the germline V gene are SGHNT and YYREEE (reference sequence). CDR3 protein: CASSQGTSGRGVRQYF. The DNA of the CDR3 is TGTGCCAGCAGTCAAGGGACTAGCGGGAGAGGAGTACGACAGTACTTC.

The rearrangement joins TRBV19 to TRBJ2-1; 7 bases fit TRBD2. V lost 2 bases, J lost 8 bases, and 3 bases stayed unmatched. The CDR3 is 13 residues long. Germline V gives CDR1 LNHDA, CDR2 SQIVND (reference sequence). The CDR3 DNA reads TGTGCCAGTAGTATACGGCGGGAGCATGAGCAGTTCTTC. Protein product: CASSIRREHEQFF. The variable domain in full, with the rest retrieved from reference TRBV19 and TRBJ2-1, is DGGITQSPKYLFRKEGQNVTLSCEQNLNHDAMYWYRQDPGQGLRLIYYSQIVNDFQKGDIAEGYSVSREKKESFPLTVTSAQKNPTAFYLCASSIRREHEQFFGPGTRLTVL.

This sequence joins TRBV6-5 and TRBJ2-2; D unresolved. Trimming stripped 6 bases from V and 1 base from J, with 6 bases between. The CDR3 loop spans 13 amino acids. Germline V gene sequence: CDR1 MNHEY, CDR2 SVGAGI. The CDR3: CASRERNTGELFF. The CDR3 coding sequence is TGTGCCAGCAGGGAGCGGAACACCGGGGAGCTGTTTTTT.

The V gene is TRBV5-5, the J gene TRBJ2-7; 9 positions match TRBD2. Looked up from germline, CDR1 is SGHKS and CDR2 is YYEKEE (reference sequence). After removal of 4 bases from V and 2 bases from J, the junction contained 10 bases not matched to a gene. The CDR3 length is 16 residues. CDR3: CASSGTSGPTPYEQYF. CDR3 sequence (DNA): TGTGCCAGCAGCGGTACTAGCGGGCCTACACCCTACGAGCAGTACTTC.

This chain links TRBV11-2 with TRBJ2-7; TRBD1 matches at 9 bases. Per the germline V gene, CDR1 is SGHAT and CDR2 is FQNNGV. The CDR3 extends over 14 amino acids. Trimming cost V 6 bases and J 2 bases; bases outside gene matches: 5. The CDR3 region has the DNA TGTGCCAGCAGGCAGGGGACAGGGCCCTACGAGCAGTACTTC. Its translation is CASRQGTGPYEQYF.

V gene TRBV1 combines with J gene TRBJ1-6. TRBV1 is a known pseudogene. The CDR3 covers 18 residues. CDR3 nucleotides: TGCACCAGCAGCCAAGATAAGGGATTTGGGAGAGCAAGATCACCCCTCCACTTT. The encoded protein is CTSSQDKGFGRARSPLHF.

This sequence joins TRBV28 and TRBJ1-1, with D unclear. The CDR3 runs to 17 residues. Trimming shortened V by 2 bases and J by 4 bases, and 20 bases separated the two germline ends. Germline V gene lookup returns CDR1 MDHEN and CDR2 SYDVKM. The CDR3 region is CASSLRIPAGLSTEAFF. CDR3 in DNA: TGTGCCAGCAGTTTAAGAATCCCGGCCGGGTTGTCCACTGAAGCTTTCTTT.

The chain joins TRBV19 to TRBJ1-1, with D possibly matching TRBD1 (5 bases). The V end lost 3 bases, the J end lost 0 bases, and 11 bases lay between the germline ends. Germline CDR1 LNHDA, CDR2 SQIVND (reference sequence). This CDR3 comprises 15 residues. The DNA of the CDR3 is TGTGCCAGTAGTATTCCAGGGAGACTGAACACTGAAGCTTTCTTT. This sequence encodes CASSIPGRLNTEAFF.

This chain joins TRBV30 and TRBJ1-5; maybe TRBD1 (5 bases). The CDR3 contains 13 residues. In germline, CDR1 is GTSNPN, CDR2 SVGIG (reference sequence). The V and J ends lost 1 base and 7 bases respectively, with 11 bases between them. CDR3 amino acids: CAWSGGAQQPQHF. As DNA, the CDR3 is TGTGCCTGGAGTGGAGGGGCCCAACAGCCCCAGCATTTT.

The rearrangement joins TRBV13 to TRBJ1-2; tentatively, D is TRBD1 (6 bases). Trimming left V 2 bases short and J 3 bases short, with 10 bases between. CDR3 length: 14 amino acids. CDR1 and CDR2 (germline): PRHDT, FYEKMQ (reference sequence). CDR3 region: CASSLRRGDYGYTF. The CDR3 DNA follows: TGTGCCAGCAGCTTACGCAGGGGAGACTATGGCTACACCTTC.

This rearrangement joins TRBV6-5 to TRBJ2-7; unclear D gene. The CDR3 totals 15 residues. Germline values: CDR1 MNHEY, CDR2 SVGAGI. Trimming removed 4 bases from V and 3 bases from J, with 16 bases in between. The CDR3 region is CASSSGPRMVYEQYF. The CDR3 nucleotides read TGTGCCAGCAGTTCCGGACCCCGTATGGTCTACGAGCAGTACTTC.

This clone has a handful of counts. V gene TRBV7-9 combines with J gene TRBJ2-7; 9 positions agree with TRBD1. Germline values: CDR1 SEHNR, CDR2 FQNEAQ (reference sequence). The length of the CDR3 is 15 residues. V lost 5 bases and J lost 6; bases outside the gene matches: 11. CDR3 amino acids: CASSPRQGVFSEQYF. CDR3 bases: TGTGCCAGCAGCCCACGACAGGGGGTATTTAGCGAGCAGTACTTC. Full variable domain (remainder filled in from reference TRBV7-9 and TRBJ2-7): DTGVSQNPRHKITKRGQNVTFRCDPISEHNRLYWYRQTLGQGPEFLTYFQNEAQLEKSRLLSDRFSAERPKGSFSTLEIQRTEQGDSAMYLCASSPRQGVFSEQYFGPGTRLTVT.

The chain has TRBV29-1 and TRBJ2-2; D unclear. The V end was cut by 6 bases, the J end by 4 bases, with 6 bases between. CDR3 length: 11 amino acids. Looked up from germline, CDR1 is SQVTM and CDR2 is ANQGSEA. The CDR3 here is CSVGGTGELFF. CDR3 in DNA: TGCAGCGTCGGTGGCACCGGGGAGCTGTTTTTT.

The gene calls are TRBV5-4 and TRBJ2-1; 7 bases are a match to TRBD2. The CDR3 covers 12 residues. Trimming took 0 bases from V and 11 from J; bases not matched to a gene: 2. Germline V gene data show CDR1 as SGHNT and CDR2 as YYREEE (reference sequence). The CDR3 loop is CASSLGREKQFF. The CDR3 DNA reads TGTGCCAGCAGCTTGGGGCGGGAGAAGCAGTTCTTC.

This chain connects TRBV7-8 to TRBJ2-2; possible D gene TRBD2, 5 bases. This CDR3 has 16 amino acids. Per germline, CDR1 SGHVS and CDR2 FQNEAQ. The germline V and J ends were trimmed by 2 bases and 2 bases, with 12 bases remaining between them. The CDR3 DNA follows: TGTGCCAGCAGCTTAACCAGAGGGAGAAACACCGGGGAGCTGTTTTTT. It specifies CASSLTRGRNTGELFF. The full variable domain, completed using reference TRBV7-8 and TRBJ2-2, is GAGVSQSPRYKVAKRGQDVALRCDPISGHVSLFWYQQALGQGPEFLTYFQNEAQLDKSGLPSDRFFAERPEGSVSTLKIQRTQQEDSAVYLCASSLTRGRNTGELFFGEGSRLTVL.

The chain joins TRBV5-1 to TRBJ2-1; D is undetermined. V was trimmed by 4 bases and J by 7 bases, leaving 6 bases between them. This CDR3 has 11 amino acids. Germline values: CDR1 SGHRS, CDR2 YFSETQ. As DNA, the CDR3 is TGCGCCAGCAGCGATACTAATGAGCAGTTCTTC. Residues: CASSDTNEQFF.

The chain is built from TRBV19 and TRBJ2-7, with TRBD2 identical over 12 bases. The CDR3 loop spans 15 amino acids. CDR1 is LNHDA, CDR2 SQIVND, per germline (reference sequence). Trimming at V came to 7 bases and at J to 6 bases, leaving 10 bases not matched to a gene. CDR3 nucleotide sequence: TGTGCCAGTACCCCCAGACTAGCGGGAGCCAGCGAGCAGTACTTC. It is translated as CASTPRLAGASEQYF.

This clone was observed a handful of times. The chain carries TRBV6-5 and TRBJ2-1, with 7 positions matching TRBD1. CDR1 and CDR2 from the germline V gene are MNHEY and SVGAGI. J lost 4 bases, V lost 10 bases, and 4 bases had no gene match. The CDR3 spans 12 residues. CDR3 bases: TGTGCCACGACAGGGATTTACAATGAGCAGTTCTTC. Residues: CATTGIYNEQFF.

The chain joins TRBV15 to TRBJ2-3; TRBD2 agrees at 11 bases. CDR3 length: 24 amino acids. The V gene end was trimmed by 2 bases and the J gene end by 0 bases; junction bases not matched to a gene: 25. The germline V gene has CDR1 LNHNV and CDR2 YYDKDF (reference sequence). The CDR3 region has the DNA TGTGCCACCAGCAGACCGGCGGGGACGCCGAGGGGTAGCGGGAGGGCAACTAGCACAGATACGCAGTATTTT. Protein sequence: CATSRPAGTPRGSGRATSTDTQYF.

This clone was found a few times. The rearrangement links TRBV5-1 to TRBJ1-4; 12 nucleotides align to TRBD1. The CDR3 is 15 amino acids. Germline V gene data show CDR1 as SGHRS and CDR2 as YFSETQ. J was trimmed by 8 bases and V by 3 bases; bases with no gene match: 5. The DNA of the CDR3 is TGCGCCAGCAGCTGGGGGACAGGGGGCGTCGAAAAACTGTTTTTT. Translation gives CASSWGTGGVEKLFF.